This is a list of T cell receptor beta chains from one sample in a study of molecular identifiers for immune sequencing clone quantification. One entry per CDR3 protein results from TCRdb running MiXCR on the PCR reads. Of around 40,000 distinct CDR3 sequences in the sample, 15% to 20% were seen once. What was sequenced was naive CD8+ T cells from blood, with Jurkat cell RNA spiked in. These receptors all stem from a human donor in good health. Some libraries in this study had Jurkat cell RNA spiked in. Each CDR3 is given with its conserved first and last residue.

CDR3 length: 16; V gene: TRBV27; CDR3 protein: CASGVLGAVSTDTQYF
CDR3 length: 18; V gene: TRBV11-2; CDR3 protein: CASSLETPGLAGFNEQFF
CDR3 length: 14; V gene: TRBV4-1; CDR3 protein: CASSHPGQSYEQYF
CDR3 length: 16; V gene: TRBV19; CDR3 protein: CASSPGTRASNQPQHF
CDR3 length: 16; V gene: TRBV6-5; CDR3 protein: CASTPVTSGITDTQYF
CDR3 length: 17; V gene: TRBV27; CDR3 protein: CASSPTHTGGDSEKLFF
CDR3 length: 14; V gene: TRBV6-2/TRBV6-3; CDR3 protein: CASSHGDYHNEQFF
CDR3 length: 14; V gene: TRBV7-7; CDR3 protein: CASSQGARTGELFF
CDR3 length: 16; V gene: TRBV4-3; CDR3 protein: CASSQDGAGAESPLHF
CDR3 length: 13; V gene: TRBV5-4; CDR3 protein: CASSWGTGYEQYF
CDR3 length: 14; V gene: TRBV28; CDR3 protein: CASSSWTNTDTQYF
CDR3 length: 15; V gene: TRBV20-1; CDR3 protein: CSATGPGTVLGEQFF
CDR3 length: 14; V gene: TRBV6-5; CDR3 protein: CASSHEAGSDTQYF
CDR3 length: 16; V gene: TRBV5-4; CDR3 protein: CASSTESIGNQETQYF
CDR3 length: 14; V gene: TRBV30; CDR3 protein: CAWSRREGAETQYF
CDR3 length: 14; V gene: TRBV11-2; CDR3 protein: CASSSEMGADTQYF
CDR3 length: 15; V gene: TRBV19; CDR3 protein: CASSTYSGPVETQYF
CDR3 length: 12; V gene: TRBV29-1; CDR3 protein: CSVEAEYYEQYF
CDR3 length: 12; V gene: TRBV30; CDR3 protein: CATTGGTYEQYF
CDR3 length: 11; V gene: TRBV12-3/TRBV12-4; CDR3 protein: CASSDTGTVDF
CDR3 length: 9; V gene: TRBV6-2/TRBV6-3; CDR3 protein: CASGHEAFF
CDR3 length: 16; V gene: TRBV27; CDR3 protein: CASSNQLVAGVEEQYF
CDR3 length: 14; V gene: TRBV5-1; CDR3 protein: CASSVSGTSQPQHF
CDR3 length: 16; V gene: TRBV4-1; CDR3 protein: CASSQGSGVGTDTQYF
CDR3 length: 15; V gene: TRBV19; CDR3 protein: CASSIGADYSYEQYF
CDR3 length: 19; V gene: TRBV12-3/TRBV12-4; CDR3 protein: CASSLGQGAMGPNDQPQHF
CDR3 length: 12; V gene: TRBV27; CDR3 protein: CASSPIGQPQHF
CDR3 length: 12; V gene: TRBV23-1; CDR3 protein: CASSHSDGELFF
CDR3 length: 13; V gene: TRBV19; CDR3 protein: CASSIRVTGELFF
CDR3 length: 14; V gene: TRBV29-1; CDR3 protein: CSVEWTGGNTEAFF
CDR3 length: 13; V gene: TRBV29-1; CDR3 protein: CSLRLANYNEQFF
CDR3 length: 15; V gene: TRBV11-2; CDR3 protein: CASSLGTGVGQPQHF
CDR3 length: 13; V gene: TRBV11-2; CDR3 protein: CASSPFRAHEQYF
CDR3 length: 11; V gene: TRBV9; CDR3 protein: CASSSGETQYF
CDR3 length: 14; V gene: TRBV25-1; CDR3 protein: CASGETGAREKLFF
CDR3 length: 16; V gene: TRBV19; CDR3 protein: CASSPFLRDSRYEQYF
CDR3 length: 15; V gene: TRBV27; CDR3 protein: CASSLLAGVVDTQYF
CDR3 length: 14; V gene: TRBV2; CDR3 protein: CASNPLGGHTEAFF
CDR3 length: 14; V gene: TRBV6-1; CDR3 protein: CASGGDSQFYEQYF
CDR3 length: 14; V gene: TRBV4-1; CDR3 protein: CASSHGPSGDEQFF